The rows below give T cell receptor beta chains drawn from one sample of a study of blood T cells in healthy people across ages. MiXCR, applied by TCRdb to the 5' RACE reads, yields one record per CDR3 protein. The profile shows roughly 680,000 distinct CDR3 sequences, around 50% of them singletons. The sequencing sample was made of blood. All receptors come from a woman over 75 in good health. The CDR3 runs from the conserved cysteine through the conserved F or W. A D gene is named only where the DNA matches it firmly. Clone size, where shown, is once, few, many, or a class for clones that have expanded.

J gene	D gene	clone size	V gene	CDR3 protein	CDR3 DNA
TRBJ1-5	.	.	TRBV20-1	CSARRRGGNQPQHF	TGCAGTGCTAGACGACGCGGGGGCAATCAGCCCCAGCATTTT
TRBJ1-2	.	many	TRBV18	CASSPSGGSYGYTF	TGTGCCAGCTCACCAAGCGGGGGAAGCTATGGCTACACCTTC
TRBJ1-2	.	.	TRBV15	CATSRDGPSVGYGYTF	TGTGCCACCAGCAGAGATGGGCCCAGCGTGGGCTATGGCTACACCTTC
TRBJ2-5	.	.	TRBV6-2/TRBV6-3	CASSYLVGKETQYF	TGTGCCAGCAGTTACCTAGTGGGGAAAGAGACCCAGTACTTC
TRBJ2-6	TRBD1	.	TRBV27	CDSSFWTGGSGANVLTF	TGTGACAGCAGTTTTTGGACAGGCGGGTCTGGGGCCAACGTCCTGACTTTC
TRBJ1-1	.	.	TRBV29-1	CSADLNTEAFF	TGCAGCGCTGATCTAAACACTGAAGCTTTCTTT
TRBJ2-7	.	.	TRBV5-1	CASSLDDNSYEQYF	TGCGCCAGCAGCTTAGATGACAACTCCTACGAGCAGTACTTC
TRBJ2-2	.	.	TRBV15	CATSRDLAEANTGELFF	TGTGCCACCAGCAGAGATCTGGCAGAGGCGAACACCGGGGAGCTGTTTTTT
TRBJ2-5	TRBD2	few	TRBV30	CAWSVGLAEETQYF	TGTGCCTGGAGTGTCGGACTAGCGGAAGAGACCCAGTACTTC
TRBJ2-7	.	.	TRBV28	CASSPTGVEYEQYF	TGTGCCAGCAGTCCCACCGGGGTGGAGTACGAGCAGTACTTC
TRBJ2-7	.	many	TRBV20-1	CSAGRDSYEQYF	TGCAGTGCTGGACGGGACTCCTACGAGCAGTACTTC
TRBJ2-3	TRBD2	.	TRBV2	CASNMRESGTDTQYF	TGTGCCAGCAATATGCGGGAGAGCGGGACAGATACGCAGTATTTT
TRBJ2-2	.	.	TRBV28	CANSLSTGELFF	TGTGCCAACAGTCTATCTACCGGGGAGCTGTTTTTT
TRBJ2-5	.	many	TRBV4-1	CASSQDGTRETQYF	TGCGCCAGCAGCCAAGATGGGACCAGAGAGACCCAGTACTTC
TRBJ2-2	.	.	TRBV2	CARMAGSANTGELFF	TGTGCCAGGATGGCAGGCTCCGCGAACACCGGGGAGCTGTTTTTT
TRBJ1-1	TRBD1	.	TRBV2	CASSAGGGGNTEAFF	TGTGCCAGCAGCGCAGGGGGCGGGGGGAACACTGAAGCTTTCTTT
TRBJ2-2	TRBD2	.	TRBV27	CASSLRPASGKGAGELFF	TGTGCCAGCAGTTTACGGCCCGCTAGCGGGAAGGGCGCCGGGGAGCTGTTTTTT
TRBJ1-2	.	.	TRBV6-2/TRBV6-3	CASGTEGTYGYTF	TGTGCCAGCGGAACGGAGGGGACCTATGGCTACACCTTC
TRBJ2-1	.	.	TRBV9	CASSPPQFPTMEQFF	TGTGCCAGCAGCCCGCCCCAGTTTCCCACAATGGAGCAGTTCTTC
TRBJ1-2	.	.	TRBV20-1	CSARGRGSYTF	TGCAGTGCTAGAGGACGTGGGAGCTACACCTTC
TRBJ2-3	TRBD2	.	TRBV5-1	CASSLPRGVITDTQYF	TGCGCCAGCAGCTTGCCGCGGGGGGTAATCACAGATACGCAGTATTTT
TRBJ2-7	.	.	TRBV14	CASSRSPRDSPYNEQYF	TGTGCCAGCAGCCGGAGCCCGCGGGACTCACCCTACAATGAGCAGTACTTC
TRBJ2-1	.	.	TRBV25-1	CASGRDGGYNEQFF	TGTGCCAGTGGCCGGGACGGAGGTTACAATGAGCAGTTCTTC
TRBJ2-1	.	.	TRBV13	CASSGRRQHEQFF	TGTGCCAGCAGCGGAAGGCGACAGCATGAGCAGTTCTTC
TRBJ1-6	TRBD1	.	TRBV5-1	CASSLAGQGFNSPLHF	TGCGCCAGCAGCTTGGCAGGACAGGGATTTAATTCACCCCTCCACTTT
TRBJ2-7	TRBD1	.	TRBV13	CASSSQGTDEQYF	TGTGCCAGCAGCTCACAGGGGACAGACGAGCAGTACTTC
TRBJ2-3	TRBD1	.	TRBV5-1	CASSSTGVGGTDTQYF	TGCGCCAGCAGCTCAACAGGGGTGGGGGGCACAGATACGCAGTATTTT
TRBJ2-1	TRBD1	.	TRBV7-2	CASSSAGTGNEQFF	TGTGCCAGCAGCTCCGCCGGGACAGGCAACGAGCAGTTCTTC
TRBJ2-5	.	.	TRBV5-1	CASSLDRTGLRETQYF	TGCGCCAGCAGCTTGGACCGGACCGGGCTCCGAGAGACCCAGTACTTC
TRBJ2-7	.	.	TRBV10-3	CAISESKTATYEQYF	TGTGCCATCAGTGAGTCGAAAACTGCCACCTACGAGCAGTACTTC